What follows are 8 T cell receptor beta chains derived from one specimen sequenced in a study of glioma-infiltrating T cells. TCR alpha and beta CDR3 regions were amplified from RNA using iRepertoire nested multiplex PCR. TCRdb ran MiXCR on the multiplex PCR reads and lists one entry per CDR3 protein. The profile covers 100,000 to 150,000 distinct CDR3 sequences, with 20% to 25% appearing a single time and 27% taken by the ten largest. Sequencing was done on a sample of glioma tissue, nonneoplastic brain tissue, or PBMCs (not recorded which). The receptors here all came from a human donor with low-grade glioma or glioblastoma, undergoing nonglioma brain surgery, or in good health (not recorded which).

The chain recombines TRBV3-1 with TRBJ2-3; 9 bases agree with TRBD2. CDR3 length equals 16 residues. The V segment lost 5 bases and the J segment 2 bases; nucleotides outside the gene matches: 8. In germline, CDR1 is LGHDT, CDR2 YNNKEL (reference sequence). CDR3 in amino acids: CASSSLAGDPTDTQYF. The DNA for the CDR3 is TGTGCCAGCAGCTCTTTAGCGGGGGACCCCACAGATACGCAGTATTTT.

This clonotype has just a few counts. The chain joins TRBV7-9 to TRBJ1-1; D is undetermined. Trimming stripped 5 bases from V and 5 bases from J, with 9 bases between. In germline, CDR1 is SEHNR, CDR2 FQNEAQ (reference sequence). The CDR3 runs 12 residues. The CDR3 spells CASSLGTTEAFF. CDR3 in DNA: TGTGCCAGCAGCCTCGGTACTACTGAAGCTTTCTTT.

This rearrangement joins TRBV29-1 to TRBJ2-1; D possibly corresponds to TRBD2 (7 bases). CDR3 size: 14 residues. Germline V gene lookup returns CDR1 SQVTM and CDR2 ANQGSEA. The V and J ends lost 8 bases and 0 bases respectively, with 14 bases between them. This CDR3 reads CSTRGGVSYNEQFF. The CDR3 DNA follows: TGCAGCACAAGGGGGGGAGTCTCCTACAATGAGCAGTTCTTC.

This clonotype has more than one count but fewer than ten. DNA of the CDR3: TGCAGTGCTCCCTCCGTAACAGGGAGGTACACTGAAGCTTTCTTT. Its protein is CSAPSVTGRYTEAFF. This chain joins TRBV20-1 and TRBJ1-1, with a tentative D call TRBD1 (6 bases). CDR3 length: 15 amino acids. The germline CDR1 and CDR2 sequences are DFQATT and SNEGSKA (reference sequence). V dropped 5 bases and J dropped 3 bases, with 19 bases sitting between them.

Concerning this clonotype itself: With a much larger clone just one base away, this may be a read error. The genes are TRBV18 and TRBJ2-7; 11 bases agree with TRBD2. Looked up from germline, CDR1 is KGHSH and CDR2 is LQKENI. Trimming at V came to 3 bases and at J to 0 bases, leaving 1 base not matched to a gene. The CDR3 covers 15 residues. CDR3 DNA sequence: TGTGCCAGCTCACCTACTAGCGGGAGCTCCTACGAGCAGTACGTC. Protein: CASSPTSGSSYEQYV.

This clonotype turned up a few times. The CDR3 bases are TGCAGTGCAAACAATCCCCGTACAGATACGCAGTATTTT. It encodes CSANNPRTDTQYF. The chain recombines TRBV20-1 with TRBJ2-3; D is ambiguous. The CDR3 runs 13 residues. The germline V gene has CDR1 DFQATT and CDR2 SNEGSKA (reference sequence). Trimming removed 6 bases at V and 3 bases at J, with 13 bases between.

The J gene is TRBJ1-5, the V gene TRBV19, with D hard to call. Germline V gene lookup returns CDR1 LNHDA and CDR2 SQIVND (reference sequence). The V gene lost 5 bases and the J gene lost 6 bases, with 14 bases spanning the gap. CDR3 size: 14 residues. CDR3 sequence reads: CASSDTRGFQPQHF. CDR3 bases: TGTGCCAGTAGTGACACCCGGGGATTTCAGCCCCAGCATTTT.

The chain has TRBV3-1 and TRBJ2-1; 8 bases align to TRBD1. The germline V gene has CDR1 LGHDT and CDR2 YNNKEL (reference sequence). V lost 3 bases and J lost 5; bases outside the gene matches: 15. The length of the CDR3 is 18 residues. The CDR3 nucleotides read TGTGCCAGCAGCCACCCTGTACGAATCGGGACAGGCGACAATGAGCAGTTCTTC. It yields the protein CASSHPVRIGTGDNEQFF.